This record covers a single T cell receptor beta chain. This sample is drawn from a study of CD8 T cells in Susac syndrome. RNA was extracted with the RNeasy kit, and a quantity of roughly 0.5 to 1 ug was reverse transcribed using random hexamers. MiXCR was run by TCRdb on the immunoSEQ multiplex PCR reads, yielding one entry per CDR3 protein. Of some 140,000 distinct CDR3 sequences listed, over 90% are singletons. The TCR sequence derives from a human donor with Susac syndrome. Sequencing used CD8+ T cells from PBMCs.

The CDR3 DNA follows: TGTGCCAGCAGCTTTGGGCCTGGCTACACCTTC. Protein sequence: CASSFGPGYTF. The chain joins TRBV3-1 to TRBJ1-2; D is ambiguous. This CDR3 is 11 amino acids long. Germline CDR1 reads LGHDT; CDR2 reads YNNKEL (reference sequence). The V and J ends lost 5 bases and 7 bases respectively, with 8 bases between them.